Below, 20 T cell receptor beta chains from the same sample are listed, as sequenced in a study of cytomegalovirus exposure and HLA in healthy donors. A multiplex PCR was run with 60 Vbeta primers and 13 Jbeta primers. The method was immunoSEQ multiplex PCR; TCRdb's version includes in-frame clones alone and lacks a portion of them. This sample has about 130,000 clones, with approximately 8.8% found just once. The sequenced material came from PBMCs. The source of these receptors is a man aged 35 to 55 in good health and CMV-seronegative.

The V gene is TRBV5-6, the J gene TRBJ2-7; 9 bases fit TRBD1. Germline lookup yields CDR1 SGHDT and CDR2 YYEEEE. The CDR3 totals 15 residues. With 3 bases clipped from V and 3 bases from J, the junction kept 7 bases outside the gene matches. CDR3 sequence reads: CASSSYGQGLYEQYF. CDR3 sequence (DNA): TGTGCCAGCAGCTCCTACGGACAGGGGCTCTACGAGCAGTACTTC.

The chain recombines TRBV6-1 with TRBJ2-2; perhaps TRBD1 as D (7 bases). CDR3 length: 15 amino acids. V was cut by 3 bases and J by 7 bases, with 15 bases left in between. Germline V gives CDR1 MNHNS, CDR2 SASEGT. The CDR3 bases are TGTGCCAGCAGTGAGTTCCCAGGGGGGATCGGGGAGCTGTTTTTT. Amino acid sequence: CASSEFPGGIGELFF.

The chain combines TRBV6-5 with TRBJ1-1, with 8 bases fitting TRBD1. From germline, CDR1 is MNHEY and CDR2 SVGAGI. V lost 5 bases to trimming and J lost 4 bases; unmatched junction nucleotides: 3. The CDR3 consists of 13 residues. This CDR3 is CASSEDRATEAFF. CDR3 in DNA: TGTGCCAGCAGTGAGGACAGGGCCACTGAAGCTTTCTTT.

This clone appeared a few times. V and J are TRBV19 and TRBJ1-1; D not certain. Germline values: CDR1 LNHDA, CDR2 SQIVND (reference sequence). This CDR3 has 15 residues. V dropped 7 bases and J dropped 1 base, with 16 bases sitting between them. The CDR3 DNA follows: TGTGCCAGTACCCACCGCCAGGCAGGGAACACTGAAGCTTTCTTT. This translates into CASTHRQAGNTEAFF.

This clone was found a few times. The rearrangement links TRBV5-8 to TRBJ1-2; weak D call: TRBD1 (6 bases). This CDR3 has 14 amino acids. Per the germline V gene, CDR1 is SGHTS and CDR2 is YDEGEE. The ends were cut back, 4 bases at V and 0 bases at J, with 10 bases in the middle. The CDR3, as DNA: TGTGCCAGCAGCCAGGACAGCCCTAACTATGGCTACACCTTC. Its protein product is CASSQDSPNYGYTF.

The gene calls are TRBV13 and TRBJ2-1; 10 bases are shared with TRBD1. CDR1 and CDR2 from the germline V gene are PRHDT and FYEKMQ (reference sequence). The V gene end was trimmed by 3 bases and the J gene end by 2 bases; junction bases not matched to a gene: 1. The CDR3 has 15 amino acids. CDR3 bases: TGTGCCAGCAGCTTCGGGACAGGGGCCTACAATGAGCAGTTCTTC. Its translation is CASSFGTGAYNEQFF.

This clone has only a few counts. The V and J genes are TRBV5-4 and TRBJ1-4; D might be TRBD1 (6 bases). Trimming removed 0 bases from V and 8 bases from J, with 14 bases in between. Germline V gene lookup returns CDR1 SGHNT and CDR2 YYREEE (reference sequence). The CDR3 spans 15 residues. CDR3 residues: CASSLDQGLREKLFF. In DNA form, the CDR3 reads TGTGCCAGCAGCTTGGATCAGGGGTTACGGGAAAAACTGTTTTTT.

This clone was seen more than once but under ten times. V and J are TRBV5-1 and TRBJ1-4, with 7 positions matching TRBD1. The germline gives CDR1 SGHRS, CDR2 YFSETQ. With 0 bases clipped from V and 2 bases from J, the junction kept 1 base outside the gene matches. The CDR3 length is 15 residues. CDR3 sequence: CASSLGRGTNEKLFF. CDR3 nucleotide sequence: TGCGCCAGCAGCTTGGGCAGGGGGACTAATGAAAAACTGTTTTTT.

In its sample, this clone was seen a few times. The V call is TRBV29-1, the J call TRBJ2-7; TRBD1 matches 9 bases. V shed 7 bases and J 4 bases; nucleotides not matched to a gene: 5. CDR1 SQVTM and CDR2 ANQGSEA come from the germline V gene. This CDR3 is built from 12 residues. The CDR3 protein is CSAGQGSYEQYF. For the CDR3, the DNA is TGCAGCGCTGGACAGGGGAGTTACGAGCAGTACTTC.

This clone was seen a handful of times. The V and J genes are TRBV7-8 and TRBJ1-2, with a possible D match to TRBD1 (5 bases). Germline V CDR1 and CDR2: SGHVS, FQNEAQ. The CDR3 extends over 18 amino acids. Trimming removed 3 bases at V and 4 bases at J, with 24 bases between. CDR3 nucleotides: TGTGCCAGCAGCTTCACTCCGGGCAGGGATCCCCCCCGCTATGGCTACACCTTC. As protein: CASSFTPGRDPPRYGYTF. The variable domain in full, completed from reference TRBV7-8 and TRBJ1-2, reads GAGVSQSPRYKVAKRGQDVALRCDPISGHVSLFWYQQALGQGPEFLTYFQNEAQLDKSGLPSDRFFAERPEGSVSTLKIQRTQQEDSAVYLCASSFTPGRDPPRYGYTFGSGTRLTVV.

The CDR3 spells CATSLQDGYGYTF. CDR3 nucleotides: TGTGCCACCAGCTTACAGGACGGCTATGGCTACACCTTC. The V call is TRBV15, the J call TRBJ1-2, with D tentatively TRBD1 (5 bases). V lost 5 bases, J lost 4 bases, and 11 bases lay in between. The CDR3 runs to 13 residues. The V gene's germline CDR1 is LNHNV and CDR2 YYDKDF (reference sequence).

The chain combines TRBV12-5 with TRBJ1-1, with D maybe TRBD1 (6 bases). V was shortened by 7 bases and J by 1 base, with 13 bases between the two germline ends. Germline V gene lookup returns CDR1 LGHNT and CDR2 FRNRAP. The CDR3 has 14 amino acids. For the CDR3, the DNA is TGTGCTAGTGCTCCTGGGGGCGAGAACACTGAAGCTTTCTTT. Its protein is CASAPGGENTEAFF.

This clone was detected a few times. The junction departs from the called germline gene at one end, perhaps through a read error. V is TRBV7-2 and J is TRBJ2-7, with TRBD1 matching 8 bases. Germline V CDR1 and CDR2: SGHTA, FQGNSA. CDR3 length equals 15 residues. In nucleotides, the CDR3 is TGTGCCAGCAGCTACCCGGACAGGGCGGTTTACGCGCAGTACTTC. Amino acid sequence: CASSYPDRAVYAQYF.

This clone was seen a handful of times. This sequence joins TRBV9 and TRBJ2-3; TRBD1 agrees at 10 bases. The junction had 7 bases not matched to a gene; V was cut back by 3 bases and J by 3 bases. The CDR3 has 16 residues. Germline values: CDR1 SGDLS, CDR2 YYNGEE. The CDR3 region is CASSDGDRGRTDTQYF. In DNA form, the CDR3 reads TGTGCCAGCAGCGATGGAGACAGGGGGCGGACAGATACGCAGTATTTT.

The chain uses TRBV6-5 and TRBJ2-7; D is possibly TRBD1 (7 bases). Germline V lookup: CDR1 MNHEY, CDR2 SVGAGI. The V end was cut by 5 bases, the J end by 5 bases, with 16 bases between. The CDR3 covers 14 residues. The CDR3, as DNA: TGTGCCAGCAGTCCGAGACGGAGGGGGCACGAGCAGTACTTC. It is translated as CASSPRRRGHEQYF.

This clone showed up just a few times. The V and J genes are TRBV4-2 and TRBJ1-2, with 7 bases lining up with TRBD1. Per germline, CDR1 LGHNA and CDR2 YNFKEQ. The J segment lost 4 bases and the V segment lost 1 base, leaving 3 bases of the junction unmatched. The CDR3 length is 14 residues. The CDR3, as DNA: TGTGCCAGCAGCCAAGGGGGACAGATCTATGGCTACACCTTC. It yields the protein CASSQGGQIYGYTF.

This clone was recorded a few times. V is TRBV7-9 and J is TRBJ1-4, with a weak D call TRBD1 (6 bases). Trimming took off 4 bases at V and 0 bases at J, with 18 bases between the two ends. This CDR3 comprises 18 residues. Germline CDR1 is SEHNR and CDR2 is FQNEAQ (reference sequence). The CDR3 DNA reads TGTGCCAGCAGCTCCCCAGGGGAGCCATTTGCAACTAATGAAAAACTGTTTTTT. This sequence encodes CASSSPGEPFATNEKLFF. Combining the CDR3 with reference TRBV7-9 and TRBJ1-4 gives the whole variable domain DTGVSQNPRHKITKRGQNVTFRCDPISEHNRLYWYRQTLGQGPEFLTYFQNEAQLEKSRLLSDRFSAERPKGSFSTLEIQRTEQGDSAMYLCASSSPGEPFATNEKLFFGSGTQLSVL.

This clone was detected only a few times. CDR3 sequence: CASSKRGPTGGRTDTQYF. The DNA of the CDR3 is TGTGCCAGCAGCAAAAGGGGCCCGACAGGGGGCAGGACAGATACGCAGTATTTT. The chain recombines TRBV7-3 with TRBJ2-3; 10 nucleotides agree with TRBD1. From germline, CDR1 is SGHTA and CDR2 FQGTGA. J lost 3 bases, V lost 5 bases, and 14 bases had no gene match. This CDR3 is built from 18 residues.

The CDR3 nucleotides are TGTGCCAGTCAGTATATGGCCTCGGGCAATGAGCAGTTCTTC. Its translation is CASQYMASGNEQFF. The chain carries TRBV19 and TRBJ2-1; no firm D call. CDR3 length: 14 amino acids. Trimming stripped 8 bases from V and 6 bases from J, with 17 bases between. CDR1 is LNHDA and CDR2 is SQIVND in the germline V gene (reference sequence).

This clone was counted between two and nine times. The chain uses TRBV10-3 and TRBJ1-5; D remains ambiguous. Deletions cut 2 bases from V and 2 bases from J, with 16 bases between. Looked up from germline, CDR1 is ENHRY and CDR2 is SYGVKD. This CDR3 is 17 amino acids long. For the CDR3, the DNA is TGTGCCATCAGTGAGCCCTCAGAGGGCGCGGGCAATCAGCCCCAGCATTTT. Translating it yields CAISEPSEGAGNQPQHF.